The T cell receptor (beta chain) described here comes from a study of blood T cell repertoires in COVID-19. Study as a whole: Acute-phase and convalescent COVID-19 samples originated in the United States, Italy and Spain. From T cells, B-cell-depleted T cells, or PBMCs came the material, which was cDNA or gDNA.

Original methodology: From reference gene primer amplification, estimates of nucleated cell counts were derived. Assay: immunoSEQ multiplex PCR; the TCRdb copy retains only in-frame clones and omits some. The DNA gave D and trimming, while V, J and clone size come from that table. In the table there are approximately 210,000 clones, around 90% of which are singletons. Germline CDR1 reads SGHDN; CDR2 reads FVKESK. CDR3 length: 18 residues. V was pared by 7 bases and J by 7 bases, with 22 bases of the junction left unmatched. The TCR originated in a man between 18 and 35 years old with active or convalescent COVID-19. The specimen sequenced was peripheral blood. The chain links TRBV14 to TRBJ1-2; TRBD1 aligns across 9 bases. The CDR3 nucleotides read TGTGCCAGCATCAAACAGGGGGCGCAGGTTACGGCTAAGGGTGGCTACACCTTC. Amino acids: CASIKQGAQVTAKGGYTF.